These T cell receptor beta chains were read from a single sample in a study of T cell repertoires in cytomegalovirus infection. Their antigens remain unidentified. TCRdb re-analysed the reads in MiXCR, keeping a single row per CDR3 protein. Among roughly 700,000 distinct CDR3 sequences listed, about 33% were seen once. The input for sequencing was cultured PBMCs, taken from culture after CMV antigen stimulation. The receptor set was obtained from a human donor in good health (CMV status not recorded). Some clones in this sample may be carry-over from other donors' samples. The CDR3 runs from the conserved cysteine through the conserved F or W. Each record gives: D gene, V gene, clone size, J gene, CDR3 protein, CDR3 DNA. The D gene is left open where the match is weak. Only some rows state a clone size, as once, few, many or a class for expanded clones.

-	TRBV7-8	once	TRBJ2-7	CASSAGEADYEQYF	TGTGCCAGCAGCGCCGGGGAGGCAGACTACGAGCAGTACTTC
-	TRBV19	-	TRBJ2-7	CASGRVASSEQYF	TGTGCCAGTGGAAGGGTGGCAAGCTCCGAGCAGTACTTC
-	TRBV27	-	TRBJ1-2	CASSLSKGRGYTF	TGTGCCAGCAGTTTATCGAAGGGGAGGGGCTACACCTTC
TRBD2	TRBV5-1	once	TRBJ2-5	CASSNLGSGYQETQYF	TGCGCCAGCAGCAACCTGGGTAGCGGGTACCAAGAGACCCAGTACTTC
TRBD2	TRBV6-2/TRBV6-3	few	TRBJ2-7	CASRTSGRSYEQYF	TGTGCCAGCAGGACTAGCGGGAGGTCCTACGAGCAGTACTTC
TRBD2	TRBV5-4	-	TRBJ2-5	CASSLRGRAGETQYF	TGTGCCAGCAGCTTGCGCGGGAGGGCCGGCGAGACCCAGTACTTC
TRBD1	TRBV27	few	TRBJ1-5	CASSFNWDRSQPQHF	TGTGCCAGCAGTTTTAATTGGGACAGGAGTCAGCCCCAGCATTTT
-	TRBV10-3	-	TRBJ2-3	CAISEDSPDTQYF	TGTGCCATCAGTGAGGACAGCCCAGATACGCAGTATTTT
-	TRBV12-3/TRBV12-4	many	TRBJ2-7	CASSIRPNEQYF	TGTGCCAGCAGCATACGCCCCAACGAGCAGTACTTC
-	TRBV3-1	-	TRBJ2-3	CASSQDPLVGDTQYF	TGTGCCAGCAGCCAAGATCCCCTAGTTGGAGATACGCAGTATTTT
TRBD1	TRBV19	few	TRBJ2-7	CASSMDRSSYEQYF	TGTGCCAGTAGTATGGACAGGAGCTCCTACGAGCAGTACTTC
-	TRBV11-2	-	TRBJ2-7	CASSSIRRYEQYF	TGTGCCAGCAGCTCCATAAGAAGGTACGAGCAGTACTTC
-	TRBV10-2	-	TRBJ2-1	CASSEWEWDEQFF	TGCGCCAGCAGTGAGTGGGAGTGGGATGAGCAGTTCTTC
-	TRBV6-1	-	TRBJ1-6	CASSVTLGDSPLHF	TGTGCCAGCAGTGTAACCCTGGGGGATTCACCCCTCCACTTT
TRBD1	TRBV2	-	TRBJ2-1	CASRLGTGFSNEQFF	TGTGCCAGCAGGCTCGGGACAGGGTTTTCCAATGAGCAGTTCTTC
TRBD1	TRBV12-3/TRBV12-4	few	TRBJ2-5	CASSFGTGEETQYF	TGTGCCAGCAGTTTCGGGACAGGTGAAGAGACCCAGTACTTC
TRBD2	TRBV5-8	few	TRBJ2-7	CASSRKAGVSYEQYF	TGTGCCAGCAGCCGAAAGGCGGGGGTTTCATACGAGCAGTACTTC
TRBD2	TRBV7-9	-	TRBJ2-7	CASSLSQYTGGEQYF	TGTGCCAGCAGCCTATCTCAATACACGGGGGGCGAGCAGTACTTC
-	TRBV6-2/TRBV6-3	-	TRBJ1-1	CASSYWRAEAFF	TGTGCCAGCAGTTACTGGCGGGCTGAAGCTTTCTTT
TRBD2	TRBV5-6	-	TRBJ2-1	CASSPGTSGHGEQFF	TGTGCCAGCAGCCCGGGGACTAGCGGACATGGAGAGCAGTTCTTC
-	TRBV6-4	-	TRBJ2-3	CASSVTGDADTQYF	TGTGCCAGCAGTGTAACGGGAGATGCAGATACGCAGTATTTT
-	TRBV7-2	many	TRBJ2-3	CASSLAGAKWDTQYF	TGTGCCAGCAGCTTAGCCGGGGCCAAGTGGGATACGCAGTATTTT
-	TRBV6-1	few	TRBJ1-5	CASSEAPGNQPQHF	TGTGCCAGCAGTGAAGCGCCAGGGAATCAGCCCCAGCATTTT
-	TRBV6-2/TRBV6-3	few	TRBJ2-7	CASGRSIGEQYF	TGTGCCAGCGGCAGGTCTATCGGCGAGCAGTACTTC
-	TRBV19	-	TRBJ1-2	CASYLWGDKYGYTF	TGTGCCAGTTACCTATGGGGGGACAAGTATGGCTACACCTTC